This T cell receptor beta chain was found in a study of long-term antiretroviral therapy in people with HIV. The CDR3 has 16 amino acids. With V trimmed by 6 bases and J by 0 bases, 6 bases remained unmatched. Germline V gene sequence: CDR1 KGHSH, CDR2 LQKENI. The libraries were made with immunoSEQ v3.0 at survey level. Assay used: immunoSEQ multiplex PCR; TCRdb lists only in-frame clones, some missing. The table lists about 15,000 clones, approximately 75% of them singletons. This specimen was unsorted PBMCs, taken 0.3 years after starting antiretroviral therapy. This receptor was taken from a man between 18 and 35 years old with HIV. The chain has TRBV18 and TRBJ2-1; 9 bases match TRBD2. The DNA for the CDR3 is TGTGCCAGCTCTCCCTCTAGCGGGGTCTCCTACAATGAGCAGTTCTTC. Its translation is CASSPSSGVSYNEQFF.